These 9 T cell receptor beta chains came from one sample sequenced in a study of T cell responses to AZD1222 COVID-19 vaccine. Only in-frame clones appear in the TCRdb table, and some are missing; sequencing was by immunoSEQ multiplex PCR. The sample records about 140,000 clones, just over 85% being singletons. This specimen was peripheral blood, taken on day 0 of AZD1222 vaccination. Every receptor here comes from an adult in good health.

V and J are TRBV5-1 and TRBJ2-1, with 9 bases matching TRBD2. Germline CDR1 and CDR2: SGHRS and YFSETQ. This CDR3 has 18 amino acids. With V trimmed by 0 bases and J by 0 bases, 7 bases remained unmatched. CDR3 region: CASSLGLAGMSSYNEQFF. The CDR3 coding sequence is TGCGCCAGCAGCTTGGGTCTAGCGGGAATGAGCTCCTACAATGAGCAGTTCTTC.

With respect to this clone: Different DNA sequences within this sample yield the same CDR3. The chain employs TRBV7-8 and TRBJ1-1; D not resolved. Germline CDR1 and CDR2: SGHVS and FQNEAQ. This CDR3 comprises 12 residues. Trimming cost V 5 bases and J 6 bases, with 10 bases left between them. This CDR3 reads CASSPGVPEAFF. The CDR3 bases are TGTGCCAGCAGCCCCGGGGTCCCTGAAGCTTTCTTT.

This clone was observed a few times. CDR3 sequence reads: CASSRDRREKLFF. The CDR3 DNA reads as TGTGCCAGCAGCCGGGACCGTCGGGAAAAACTGTTTTTT. V usage is TRBV7-8 and J usage is TRBJ1-4; D possibly corresponds to TRBD1 (5 bases). The CDR3 sequence is 13 residues long. Trimming shortened V by 5 bases and J by 8 bases, and 12 bases separated the two germline ends. The germline V gene encodes CDR1 SGHVS and CDR2 FQNEAQ.

The V and J genes are TRBV12-5 and TRBJ1-1; D call uncertain. Trimming cost V 5 bases and J 10 bases, with 20 bases left between them. The germline V gene has CDR1 LGHNT and CDR2 FRNRAP. The CDR3 has 14 amino acids. CDR3 protein: CASGTDASAFAAFF. The CDR3 DNA reads as TGTGCTAGTGGTACGGACGCCTCCGCCTTTGCAGCTTTCTTT.

Regarding this clone: The same CDR3 also results from other DNA sequences found in this sample. The chain is built from TRBV6-5 and TRBJ1-5; D is undetermined. There are 13 residues in the CDR3. V was clipped by 6 bases and J by 2 bases, with 8 bases between them. CDR1 is MNHEY and CDR2 is SVGAGI in the germline V gene. This CDR3 reads CASSQTGNQPQHF. The CDR3 DNA reads TGTGCCAGCAGCCAAACGGGCAATCAGCCCCAGCATTTT.

The chain has TRBV15 and TRBJ1-5; D perhaps matches TRBD1 (6 bases). Germline lookup yields CDR1 LNHNV and CDR2 YYDKDF (reference sequence). The CDR3 has 15 residues. Trimming left V 0 bases short and J 3 bases short, with 9 bases between. Here the CDR3 reads CATSRDQGNNQPQHF. The CDR3 DNA follows: TGTGCCACCAGCAGAGATCAGGGGAACAATCAGCCCCAGCATTTT.

This chain connects TRBV7-9 to TRBJ1-2; unclear D gene. The CDR3 length is 13 residues. In germline, CDR1 is SEHNR, CDR2 FQNEAQ (reference sequence). Trimming pared 5 bases from V and 5 bases from J, leaving 12 bases between. The chain's CDR3 is CASSTGRKYGYTF. As DNA, the CDR3 is TGTGCCAGCAGCACCGGACGGAAATATGGCTACACCTTC.

This clone turned up a few times. This chain joins TRBV5-6 and TRBJ1-2, with D possibly matching TRBD1 (5 bases). V was cut by 1 base and J by 7 bases, with 20 bases left in between. CDR3 length: 16 amino acids. Germline CDR1 and CDR2: SGHDT and YYEEEE. CDR3 DNA sequence: TGTGCCAGCAGCTTGACTACCGGGACTGCTCCAAGTGGCTACACCTTC. It specifies CASSLTTGTAPSGYTF.

The chain employs TRBV5-1 and TRBJ1-4, with 8 bases matching TRBD1. Germline CDR1 and CDR2: SGHRS and YFSETQ. CDR3 length: 16 amino acids. The V gene end was trimmed by 0 bases and the J gene end by 8 bases; junction bases not matched to a gene: 9. CDR3 loop: CASSLGIGTGEEKLFF. The CDR3 nucleotides are TGCGCCAGCAGCTTGGGGATAGGGACAGGAGAGGAAAAACTGTTTTTT.